This TCR beta chain originates from a study of OX40 agonist ivuxolimab in advanced cancers. Regarding the study as a whole: Low normalized clonal expansion also occurred in some nonresponding patients.

Autoimmune disease history or systemic immunosuppression was exclusionary. Assay used: immunoSEQ multiplex PCR; TCRdb lists only in-frame clones, some missing. The data hold tens of thousands of clones, with 84% observed a single time. V was pared by 2 bases and J by 4 bases, with 7 bases of the junction left unmatched. This CDR3 has 16 amino acids. The V gene's germline CDR1 is SGHAT and CDR2 FQNNGV. As to this clone: Its antigen is as yet unknown.

The chain uses TRBV11-2 and TRBJ2-2; TRBD2 aligns across 7 bases. This sample comprised CD4+ or CD8+ T cells sorted from blood, obtained in a trial of the OX40 agonist ivuxolimab. The origin of this receptor is an adult with an advanced solid tumor such as melanoma, head and neck, liver or kidney cancer. For the CDR3, the DNA is TGTGCCAGCAGCTTACCCCCGGGGGGTGTCACCGGGGAGCTGTTTTTT. Protein sequence: CASSLPPGGVTGELFF.